This T cell receptor beta chain was captured in a study of response to subunit inactivated influenza vaccine. V lost 4 bases and J 7 bases, leaving 14 bases between the germline ends. The CDR3 has 13 amino acids. Per germline, CDR1 DFQATT and CDR2 SNEGSKA (reference sequence). TCRdb re-analysed the RT-PCR reads in MiXCR, keeping a single row per CDR3 protein. The sample carries roughly 550,000 distinct CDR3 sequences, approximately 24% recorded once. A further study also used this sample, focusing on T cells expressing NK-cell markers. Turning to that study: It was by 5'RACE template switching with UMIs that TCR beta cDNA was made. The CD3+CD56-NKG2C+ fraction was also led by these clonotypes in several donors.

The clonotype originates from a man aged 50 to 59 who received an inactivated influenza vaccine. The source material was CD4+ T cells sorted from PBMCs, sampled roughly 12 days after vaccination. The gene calls are TRBV20-1 and TRBJ2-4; D gene uncertain. The CDR3 sequence: CSATDRLGNIQYF. The CDR3 DNA reads as TGCAGTGCTACTGACCGGTTAGGGAACATTCAGTACTTC.